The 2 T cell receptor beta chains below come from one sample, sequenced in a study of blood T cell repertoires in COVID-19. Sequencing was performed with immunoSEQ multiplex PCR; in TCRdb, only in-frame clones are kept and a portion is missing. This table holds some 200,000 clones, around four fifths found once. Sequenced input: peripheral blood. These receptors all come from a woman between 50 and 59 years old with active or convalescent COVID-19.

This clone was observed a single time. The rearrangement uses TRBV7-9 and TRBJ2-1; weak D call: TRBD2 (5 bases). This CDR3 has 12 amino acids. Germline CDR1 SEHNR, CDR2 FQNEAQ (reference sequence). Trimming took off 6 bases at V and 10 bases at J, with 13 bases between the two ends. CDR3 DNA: TGTGCCAGCAGGTCCACTAGAGAAGAGCAGTTCTTC. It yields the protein CASRSTREEQFF.

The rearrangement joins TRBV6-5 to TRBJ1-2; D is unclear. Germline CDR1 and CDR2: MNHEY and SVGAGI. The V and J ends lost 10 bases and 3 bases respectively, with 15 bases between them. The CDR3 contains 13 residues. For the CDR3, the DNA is TGTGCCACCCACAGTCTTATATACTATGGCTACACCTTC. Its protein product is CATHSLIYYGYTF.